The rows below give T cell receptor beta chains drawn from one sample of a study of regulatory T cells in long-lasting Graves disease. TCRdb re-analysed the multiplex PCR reads in MiXCR, keeping a single row per CDR3 protein. The sample lists a few hundred thousand distinct CDR3 sequences; approximately 22% were seen once. Material: peripheral blood mononuclear cells (PBMCs), obtained when the disease was refractory, from a patient treated with antithyroid drugs. These receptors were taken from a female donor with Graves disease. CDR3s include the opening cysteine and the closing phenylalanine or tryptophan. The D gene is left open where the match is weak. Size values are once, few and many counts, or a class for expanded clones, and some rows have none.

d_gene	abundance	v_gene	j_gene	len	CDR3aa	CDR3nt
NA	NA	TRBV24-1	TRBJ2-2	17	CATSDTPTSLNTGELFF	TGTGCCACCAGTGATACACCTACTAGTCTGAACACCGGGGAGCTGTTTTTT
NA	many	TRBV24-1	TRBJ1-5	15	CATSPSTDSNQPQHF	TGTGCCACCAGTCCCTCGACTGATAGCAATCAGCCCCAGCATTTT
NA	few	TRBV10-3	TRBJ1-6	16	CAISEGVGSGNSPLHF	TGTGCCATCAGTGAAGGCGTGGGGAGCGGTAATTCACCCCTCCACTTT
NA	many	TRBV28	TRBJ2-5	11	CASSKYGTQYF	TGTGCCAGCAGCAAGTACGGGACCCAGTACTTC
TRBD1	many	TRBV2	TRBJ1-1	14	CASSGPDRLTEAFF	TGTGCCAGCAGTGGGCCGGACAGGTTAACTGAAGCTTTCTTT
TRBD1	many	TRBV6-5	TRBJ2-5	17	CASSYLAGTGGGETQYF	TGTGCCAGCAGTTACTTGGCCGGGACAGGGGGCGGTGAGACCCAGTACTTC
NA	NA	TRBV7-2	TRBJ2-2	15	CASSPIGGEAGELFF	TGTGCCAGCAGCCCGATAGGGGGAGAGGCCGGGGAGCTGTTTTTT
TRBD2	many	TRBV27	TRBJ2-7	16	CASSLLGTGGPYEQYF	TGTGCCAGCAGTTTGTTGGGAACGGGAGGCCCATACGAGCAGTACTTC
TRBD2	NA	TRBV6-1	TRBJ2-7	15	CASTSAGRGGVEQYF	TGTGCCAGCACCTCGGCCGGGAGGGGGGGAGTCGAGCAGTACTTC
TRBD1	NA	TRBV20-1	TRBJ2-1	15	CSARRGDRDTNEQFF	TGCAGTGCTAGGCGCGGGGACAGGGATACTAATGAGCAGTTCTTC
NA	few	TRBV7-2	TRBJ1-3	15	CASSLEGPSGNTIYF	TGTGCCAGCAGCTTAGAGGGGCCCTCTGGAAACACCATATATTTT
NA	NA	TRBV10-1	TRBJ1-3	14	CAISAEFSGNTIYF	TGTGCCATCAGCGCAGAGTTCTCTGGAAACACCATATATTTT
NA	NA	TRBV13	TRBJ2-5	16	CASSLGVAGVQETQYF	TGTGCCAGCAGCTTAGGCGTCGCAGGCGTCCAAGAGACCCAGTACTTC
NA	NA	TRBV7-8	TRBJ1-3	16	CASSLAQQFSGNTIYF	TGTGCCAGCAGCTTAGCGCAACAATTCTCTGGAAACACCATATATTTT
NA	many	TRBV3-1	TRBJ2-5	14	CASSHLGEGETQYF	TGTGCCAGCAGCCATCTAGGGGAAGGGGAGACCCAGTACTTC
NA	NA	TRBV7-3	TRBJ1-1	14	CASSFGPQAAEAFF	TGTGCCAGCAGCTTTGGTCCACAGGCGGCTGAAGCTTTCTTT
TRBD1	NA	TRBV10-3	TRBJ2-2	16	CAISEMETGGFGELFF	TGTGCCATCAGTGAGATGGAGACAGGGGGATTCGGGGAGCTGTTTTTT
NA	many	TRBV28	TRBJ1-6	20	CASSLPGTGSLYSYNSPLHF	TGTGCCAGCAGTCTTCCGGGCACGGGGTCCTTGTACTCCTATAATTCACCCCTCCACTTT
NA	many	TRBV29-1	TRBJ1-4	13	CSVASGPQEKLFF	TGCAGCGTTGCCTCGGGCCCCCAGGAAAAACTGTTTTTT
NA	many	TRBV11-3	TRBJ1-2	14	CASSSGGGDYGYTF	TGTGCCAGCAGCAGTGGAGGGGGTGACTATGGCTACACCTTC
TRBD1	few	TRBV6-5	TRBJ2-7	15	CASSYIGDRDYEQYF	TGTGCCAGCAGTTACATCGGGGACAGGGACTACGAGCAGTACTTC
NA	few	TRBV3-1	TRBJ2-5	14	CASSQDRGGETQYF	TGTGCCAGCAGCCAAGATAGGGGCGGAGAGACCCAGTACTTC
TRBD2	few	TRBV4-1	TRBJ2-5	13	CASSFGTMETQYF	TGCGCCAGCAGCTTCGGGACTATGGAGACCCAGTACTTC
NA	few	TRBV6-1	TRBJ2-5	13	CASSPREGETQYF	TGTGCCAGCAGTCCCCGGGAAGGAGAGACCCAGTACTTC
TRBD1	many	TRBV11-2	TRBJ1-2	17	CASSSVRTDRGNYGYTF	TGTGCCAGCAGCTCAGTCAGAACGGACAGGGGCAACTATGGCTACACCTTC
TRBD2	many	TRBV7-2	TRBJ2-5	14	CASSLVVLAETQYF	TGTGCCAGCAGCTTAGTGGTACTAGCGGAGACCCAGTACTTC
TRBD2	NA	TRBV5-1	TRBJ2-2	15	CASSQPGAGGRELFF	TGCGCCAGCAGCCAGCCCGGCGCGGGGGGCAGGGAGCTGTTTTTT
NA	few	TRBV5-6	TRBJ1-4	17	CASSLGQGTATNEKLFF	TGTGCCAGCAGCTTGGGGCAGGGAACGGCAACTAATGAAAAACTGTTTTTT
TRBD1	NA	TRBV5-1	TRBJ2-7	15	CASSSGTGSTYEQYF	TGCGCCAGCAGCTCCGGGACAGGGTCCACCTACGAGCAGTACTTC
TRBD1	NA	TRBV4-1	TRBJ2-6	19	CASSQDHGQGAAGANVLTF	TGCGCCAGCAGCCAAGATCATGGACAGGGGGCAGCAGGGGCCAACGTCCTGACTTTC
NA	few	TRBV20-1	TRBJ2-5	14	CSASRGGTQETQYF	TGCAGTGCCTCGAGGGGGGGTACTCAAGAGACCCAGTACTTC
NA	few	TRBV7-6	TRBJ2-5	13	CASSSELSETQYF	TGTGCCAGCAGTTCGGAGCTCTCCGAGACCCAGTACTTC
NA	few	TRBV10-3	TRBJ1-2	13	CAISEEGGYGYTF	TGTGCCATCAGTGAAGAAGGGGGCTATGGCTACACCTTC
NA	NA	TRBV7-6	TRBJ1-4	14	CASSPRRVPRKLFF	TGTGCCAGCAGCCCGAGGCGGGTCCCGCGAAAACTGTTTTTT
NA	few	TRBV6-5	TRBJ1-2	14	CASSSNIFSDGYTF	TGTGCCAGCAGTTCGAACATCTTTAGCGATGGCTACACCTTC
TRBD1	NA	TRBV11-2	TRBJ2-3	14	CASKRTGGVDTQYF	TGTGCCAGCAAGAGGACAGGGGGCGTAGATACGCAGTATTTT
TRBD2	NA	TRBV7-3	TRBJ2-2	21	CASSLQIGLAGLPPGTGELFF	TGTGCCAGCAGCTTACAAATTGGACTAGCGGGGCTCCCCCCGGGGACCGGGGAGCTGTTTTTT
TRBD2	NA	TRBV12-3/TRBV12-4	TRBJ2-2	18	CASSSIHLAGGVTGELFF	TGTGCCAGCAGTTCCATACACCTAGCGGGGGGCGTCACCGGGGAGCTGTTTTTT
TRBD1	few	TRBV7-9	TRBJ2-7	13	CASSSLRQGEQYF	TGTGCCAGCAGCTCCTTAAGACAGGGGGAGCAGTACTTC
NA	many	TRBV6-1	TRBJ2-5	15	CASSRSSGTQETQYF	TGTGCCAGCAGTCGCTCATCCGGGACCCAAGAGACCCAGTACTTC
NA	many	TRBV24-1	TRBJ1-4	14	CATSGKGANEKLFF	TGTGCCACCAGTGGAAAGGGGGCTAATGAAAAACTGTTTTTT
NA	NA	TRBV5-1	TRBJ2-5	14	CASSFTLDQETQYF	TGCGCCAGCAGCTTCACCCTCGATCAAGAGACCCAGTACTTC
NA	NA	TRBV28	TRBJ2-3	12	CASRGRPDTQYF	TGTGCCAGCAGGGGGAGGCCCGATACGCAGTATTTT